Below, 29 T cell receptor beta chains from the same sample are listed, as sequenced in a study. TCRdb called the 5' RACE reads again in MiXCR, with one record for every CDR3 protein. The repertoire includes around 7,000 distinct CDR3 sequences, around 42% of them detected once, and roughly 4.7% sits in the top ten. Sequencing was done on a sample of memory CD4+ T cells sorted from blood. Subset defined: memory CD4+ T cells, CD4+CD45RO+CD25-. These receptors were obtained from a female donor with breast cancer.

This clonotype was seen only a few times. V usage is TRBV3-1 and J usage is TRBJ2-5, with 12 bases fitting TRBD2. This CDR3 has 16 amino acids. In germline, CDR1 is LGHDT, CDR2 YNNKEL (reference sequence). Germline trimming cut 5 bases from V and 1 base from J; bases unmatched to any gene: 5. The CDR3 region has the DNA TGTGCCAGCAGCGGTACTAGCGGGGGGACCCAAGAGACCCAGTACTTC. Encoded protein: CASSGTSGGTQETQYF.

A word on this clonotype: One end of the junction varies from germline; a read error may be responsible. CDR3 in DNA: TGTGCCGGCAGTTTAGACTCTAACTATGGCTACACCTTC. Its translation: CAGSLDSNYGYTF. J is TRBJ1-2 and V is TRBV27; D uncertain. There are 13 residues in the CDR3. Germline CDR1 reads MNHEY; CDR2 reads SMNVEV (reference sequence).

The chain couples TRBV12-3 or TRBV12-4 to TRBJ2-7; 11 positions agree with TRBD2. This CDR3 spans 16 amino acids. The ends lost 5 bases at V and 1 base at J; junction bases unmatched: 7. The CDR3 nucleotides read TGTGCCAGCAGTCCCGTAGCGGGAGGGTGTTCCTACGAGCAGTACTTC. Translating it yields CASSPVAGGCSYEQYF.

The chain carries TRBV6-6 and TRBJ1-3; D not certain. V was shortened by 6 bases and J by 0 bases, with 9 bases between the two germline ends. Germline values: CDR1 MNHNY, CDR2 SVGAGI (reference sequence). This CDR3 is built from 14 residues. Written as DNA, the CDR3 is TGTGCCAGCAGACAGACCTCCTCTGGAAACACCATATATTTT. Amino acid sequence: CASRQTSSGNTIYF.

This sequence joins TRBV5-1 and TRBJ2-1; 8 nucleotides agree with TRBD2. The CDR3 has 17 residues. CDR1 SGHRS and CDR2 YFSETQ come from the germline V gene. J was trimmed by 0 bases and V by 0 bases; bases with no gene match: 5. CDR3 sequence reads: CASSLVLAGFSYNEQFF. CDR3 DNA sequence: TGCGCCAGCAGCTTGGTCCTAGCGGGCTTCTCCTACAATGAGCAGTTCTTC.

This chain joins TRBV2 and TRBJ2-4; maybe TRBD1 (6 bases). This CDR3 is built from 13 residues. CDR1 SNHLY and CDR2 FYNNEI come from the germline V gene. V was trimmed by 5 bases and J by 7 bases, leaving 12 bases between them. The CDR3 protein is CASSLGAENIQYF. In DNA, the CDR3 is TGTGCCAGCAGTTTGGGGGCCGAGAACATTCAGTACTTC. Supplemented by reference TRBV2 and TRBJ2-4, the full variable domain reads EPEVTQTPSHQVTQMGQEVILRCVPISNHLYFYWYRQILGQKVEFLVSFYNNEISEKSEIFDDQFSVERPDGSNFTLKIRSTKLEDSAMYFCASSLGAENIQYFGAGTRLSVL.

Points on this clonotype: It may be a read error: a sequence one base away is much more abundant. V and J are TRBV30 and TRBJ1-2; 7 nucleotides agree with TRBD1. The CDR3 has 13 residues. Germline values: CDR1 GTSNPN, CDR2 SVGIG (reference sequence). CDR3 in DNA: TGTGCCCGGAGCCAGGGACAGCTCGATGGCTACACCTTC. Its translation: CARSQGQLDGYTF.

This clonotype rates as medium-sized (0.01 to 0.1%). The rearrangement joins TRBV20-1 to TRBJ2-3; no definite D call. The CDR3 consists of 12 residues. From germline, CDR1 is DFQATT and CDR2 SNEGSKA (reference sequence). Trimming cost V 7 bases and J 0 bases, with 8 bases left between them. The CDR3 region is CSVGTSTDTQYF. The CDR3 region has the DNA TGCAGTGTGGGCACTAGCACAGATACGCAGTATTTT.

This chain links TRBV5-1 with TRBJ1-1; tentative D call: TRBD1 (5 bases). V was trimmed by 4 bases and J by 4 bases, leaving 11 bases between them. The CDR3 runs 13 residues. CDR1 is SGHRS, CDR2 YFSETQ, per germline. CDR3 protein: CASSRDRITEAFF. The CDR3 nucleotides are TGCGCCAGCAGCCGGGACCGGATCACTGAAGCTTTCTTT.

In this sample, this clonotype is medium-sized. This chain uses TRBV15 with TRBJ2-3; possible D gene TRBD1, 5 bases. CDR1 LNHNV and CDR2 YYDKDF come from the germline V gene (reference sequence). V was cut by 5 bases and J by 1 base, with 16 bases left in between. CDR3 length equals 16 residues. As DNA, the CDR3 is TGTGCCACCAGCCCCCCTAGGGGTGGAGGCACAGATACGCAGTATTTT. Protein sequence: CATSPPRGGGTDTQYF.

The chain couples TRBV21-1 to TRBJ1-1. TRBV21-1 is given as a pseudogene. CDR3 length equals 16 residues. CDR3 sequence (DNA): TGTGCCAGCAGCAAATGGCGTAGCATTATGAACACTGATGCTTTCTTT. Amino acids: CASSKWRSIMNTDAFF.

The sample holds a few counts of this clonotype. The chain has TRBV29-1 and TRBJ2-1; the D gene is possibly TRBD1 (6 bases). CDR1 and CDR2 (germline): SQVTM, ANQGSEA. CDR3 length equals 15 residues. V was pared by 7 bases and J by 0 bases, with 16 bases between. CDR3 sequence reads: CSALTGTSSYNEQFF. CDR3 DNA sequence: TGCAGCGCGCTTACAGGGACAAGCTCCTACAATGAGCAGTTCTTC.

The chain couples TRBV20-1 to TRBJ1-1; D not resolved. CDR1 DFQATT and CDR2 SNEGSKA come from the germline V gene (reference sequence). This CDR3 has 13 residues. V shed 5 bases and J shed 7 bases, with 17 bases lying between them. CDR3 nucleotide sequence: TGCAGTGCTCCGAAGACGGGGTTTGGTGAAGCTTTCTTT. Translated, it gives CSAPKTGFGEAFF.

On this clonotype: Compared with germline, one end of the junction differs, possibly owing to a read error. The CDR3 coding sequence is TGTGCCAGCACCAGTAGAGGTTCCTACAATAAGCAGTTCTTC. This gives the protein CASTSRGSYNKQFF. This chain connects TRBV25-1 to TRBJ2-1; D unresolved. This CDR3 is 14 amino acids long. Looked up from germline, CDR1 is MGHDK and CDR2 is SYGVNS.

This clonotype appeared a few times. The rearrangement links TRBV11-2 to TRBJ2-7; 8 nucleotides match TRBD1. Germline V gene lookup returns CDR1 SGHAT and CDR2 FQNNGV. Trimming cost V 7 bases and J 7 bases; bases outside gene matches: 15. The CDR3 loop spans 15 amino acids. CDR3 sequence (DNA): TGTGCCAGCACCGGTTGGGAGACAGGGGTATTAGAGCAGTACTTC. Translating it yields CASTGWETGVLEQYF.

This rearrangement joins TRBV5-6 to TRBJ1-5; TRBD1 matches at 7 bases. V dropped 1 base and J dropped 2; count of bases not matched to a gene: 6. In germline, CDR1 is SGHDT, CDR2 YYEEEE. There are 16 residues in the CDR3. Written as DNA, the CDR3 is TGTGCCAGCAGCTTGTGGAACAGGGGTGGCAATCAGCCCCAGCATTTT. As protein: CASSLWNRGGNQPQHF.

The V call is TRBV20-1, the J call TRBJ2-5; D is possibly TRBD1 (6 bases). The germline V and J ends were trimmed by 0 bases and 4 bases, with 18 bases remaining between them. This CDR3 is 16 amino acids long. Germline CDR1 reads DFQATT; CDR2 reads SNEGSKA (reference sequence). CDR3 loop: CSARDHWAGEGETQYF. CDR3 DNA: TGCAGTGCTAGAGATCATTGGGCAGGGGAAGGAGAGACCCAGTACTTC.

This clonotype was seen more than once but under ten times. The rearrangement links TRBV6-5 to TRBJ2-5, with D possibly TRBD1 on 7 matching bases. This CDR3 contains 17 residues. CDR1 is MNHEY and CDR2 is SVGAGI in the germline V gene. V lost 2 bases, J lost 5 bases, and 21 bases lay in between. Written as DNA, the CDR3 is TGTGCCAGCAGTTACGCACTTAGCAGGGGGGTTTCGGAGACCCAGTACTTC. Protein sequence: CASSYALSRGVSETQYF.

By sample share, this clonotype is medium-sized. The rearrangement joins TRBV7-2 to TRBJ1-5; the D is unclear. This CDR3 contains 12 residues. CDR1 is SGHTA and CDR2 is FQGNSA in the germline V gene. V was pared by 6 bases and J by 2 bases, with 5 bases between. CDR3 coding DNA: TGTGCCAGCAGAAACGGCAATCAGCCCCAGCATTTT. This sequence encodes CASRNGNQPQHF.

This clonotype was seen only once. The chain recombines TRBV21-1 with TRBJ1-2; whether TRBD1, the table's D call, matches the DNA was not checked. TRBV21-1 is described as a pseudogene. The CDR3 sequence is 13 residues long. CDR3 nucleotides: TGTGCCAGCAAAGGGTCAGGGGGCTCTGGCTACACCTTC. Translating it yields CASKGSGGSGYTF.

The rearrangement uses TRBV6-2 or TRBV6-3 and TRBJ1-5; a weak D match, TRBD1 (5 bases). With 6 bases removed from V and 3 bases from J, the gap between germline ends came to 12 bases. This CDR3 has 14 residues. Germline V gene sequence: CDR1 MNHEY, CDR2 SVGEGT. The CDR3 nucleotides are TGTGCCAGCAGCCGCCAGGGCTACAATCAGCCCCAGCATTTT. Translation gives CASSRQGYNQPQHF.

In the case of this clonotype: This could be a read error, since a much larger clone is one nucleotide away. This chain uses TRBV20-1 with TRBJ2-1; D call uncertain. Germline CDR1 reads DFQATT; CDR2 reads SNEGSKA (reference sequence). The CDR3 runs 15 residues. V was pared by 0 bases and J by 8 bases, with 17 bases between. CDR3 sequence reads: CSARESGFTEDEQFF. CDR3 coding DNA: TGCAGTGCTAGAGAAAGTGGGTTCACCGAAGATGAGCAGTTCTTC.

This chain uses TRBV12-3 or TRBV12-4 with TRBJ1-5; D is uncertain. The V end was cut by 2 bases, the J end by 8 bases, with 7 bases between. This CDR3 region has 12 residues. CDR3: CASSLSLEPQHF. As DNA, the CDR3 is TGTGCCAGCAGTTTATCGTTGGAGCCCCAGCATTTT.

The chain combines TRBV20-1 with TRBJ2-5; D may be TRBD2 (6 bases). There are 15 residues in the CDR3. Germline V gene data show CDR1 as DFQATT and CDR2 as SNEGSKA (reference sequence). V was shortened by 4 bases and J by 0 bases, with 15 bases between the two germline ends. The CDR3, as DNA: TGCAGTGCTACCCCCCGGGACTGGAACCAAGAGACCCAGTACTTC. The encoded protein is CSATPRDWNQETQYF.

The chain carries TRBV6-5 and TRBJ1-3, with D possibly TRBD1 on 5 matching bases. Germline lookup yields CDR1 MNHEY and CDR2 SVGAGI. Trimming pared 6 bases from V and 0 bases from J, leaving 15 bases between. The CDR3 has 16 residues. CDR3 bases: TGTGCCAGCAGAGCGAAGAGGGACCTCTCTGGAAACACCATATATTTT. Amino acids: CASRAKRDLSGNTIYF.

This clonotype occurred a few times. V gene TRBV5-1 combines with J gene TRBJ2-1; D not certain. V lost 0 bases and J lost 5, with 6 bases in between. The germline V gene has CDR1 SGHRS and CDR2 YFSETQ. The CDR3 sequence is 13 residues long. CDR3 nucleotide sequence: TGCGCCAGCAGCTTGGCCTGGGACAATGAGCAGTTCTTC. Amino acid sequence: CASSLAWDNEQFF.

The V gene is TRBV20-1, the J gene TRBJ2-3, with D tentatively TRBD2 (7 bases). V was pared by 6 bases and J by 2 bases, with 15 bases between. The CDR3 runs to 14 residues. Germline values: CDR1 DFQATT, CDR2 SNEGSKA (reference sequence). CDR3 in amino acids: CSAWGGGTTDTQYF. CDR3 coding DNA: TGCAGTGCCTGGGGAGGGGGAACCACAGATACGCAGTATTTT.

The CDR3 sequence is CASSWTGAGNEKLFF. The DNA of the CDR3 is TGTGCCAGCAGCTGGACAGGGGCGGGTAATGAAAAACTGTTTTTT. This chain connects TRBV5-6 to TRBJ1-4, with TRBD1 matching 9 bases. Unmatched junction bases numbered 4, after V lost 3 bases and J lost 4 bases. The CDR3 is 15 amino acids. The germline V gene has CDR1 SGHDT and CDR2 YYEEEE.

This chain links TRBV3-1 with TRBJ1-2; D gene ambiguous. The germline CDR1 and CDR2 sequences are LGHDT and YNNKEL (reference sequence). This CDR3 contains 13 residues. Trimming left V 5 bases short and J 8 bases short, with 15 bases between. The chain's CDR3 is CASSLGGNRGYTF. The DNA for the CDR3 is TGTGCCAGCAGCTTAGGAGGGAATCGGGGCTACACCTTC.